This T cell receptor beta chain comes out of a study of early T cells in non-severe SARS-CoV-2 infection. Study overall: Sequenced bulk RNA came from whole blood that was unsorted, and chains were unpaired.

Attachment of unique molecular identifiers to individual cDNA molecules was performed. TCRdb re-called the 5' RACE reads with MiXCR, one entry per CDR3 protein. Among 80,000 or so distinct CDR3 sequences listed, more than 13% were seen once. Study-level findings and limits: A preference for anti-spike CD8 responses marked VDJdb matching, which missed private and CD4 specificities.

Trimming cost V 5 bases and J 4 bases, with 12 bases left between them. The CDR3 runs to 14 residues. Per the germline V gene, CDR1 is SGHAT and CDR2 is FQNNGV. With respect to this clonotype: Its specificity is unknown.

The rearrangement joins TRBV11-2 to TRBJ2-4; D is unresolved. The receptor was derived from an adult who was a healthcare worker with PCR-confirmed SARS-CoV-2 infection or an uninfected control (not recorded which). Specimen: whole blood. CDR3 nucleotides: TGTGCCAGCAGCCCTTTCGGGTTGAAAAACATTCAGTACTTC. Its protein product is CASSPFGLKNIQYF.